This entry concerns a single T cell receptor beta chain. Its antigen is not known. Every HIV-positive participant received treatment in the United States. This sample was taken from a study of long-term antiretroviral therapy in people with HIV. For the study at large: A decade or so separates the oldest specimens from the later 2015 immediate-ART recommendation.

V was trimmed by 6 bases and J by 5 bases, leaving 11 bases between them. This CDR3 comprises 14 residues. Germline CDR1 is SGHNT and CDR2 is YENEEA. Survey-level resolution applied to immunoSEQ assay v3.0. The assay was immunoSEQ multiplex PCR, and TCRdb's table has in-frame clones only and misses some. The sample has about 8,600 clones; roughly four fifths are singletons. The study, taken as a whole, reports: All blood samples came from the years 2004 to 2017, possibly under older ART regimens. In samples taken after ART, diversity increased but remained below transplant donor control levels.

J is TRBJ1-6 and V is TRBV11-3; D is perhaps TRBD1 (5 bases). This TCR derives from a man aged 35 to 55 with HIV. The specimen comprised unsorted PBMCs, sampled 0.6 years before starting antiretroviral therapy. In DNA form, the CDR3 reads TGTGCCAGCAGTCGAGACAGCAATAATTCACCCCTCCACTTT. It specifies CASSRDSNNSPLHF.